This T cell receptor (beta chain) derives from a study of beta chain features in type 1 diabetes. Study details: The study examined roughly 110,000,000 sorted cells across all samples.

A sort by CD45RO/CCR7/CD25/CD127/CD95/CD27 yielded CD4+ naive, central memory, regulatory and stem cell-like memory cells. The CDR3 spans 14 residues. V shed 6 bases, J shed 4 bases, and the junction held 5 bases outside the gene matches. CDR1 is SNHLY, CDR2 FYNNEI, per germline. The isolated RNA, all of it, was reverse transcribed, so expressed TCRB transcripts were what got sequenced. Some clones are missing from TCRdb's copy, which holds only in-frame ones; the method was immunoSEQ multiplex PCR. The sample lists about 210,000 clones; roughly a tenth were seen once. This clone has just a few counts.

Sequencing input: central memory CD4+ T cells from blood. The clonotype originates from a man between 18 and 35 years old in good health. This rearrangement joins TRBV2 to TRBJ1-4, with 7 bases that match TRBD1. CDR3 sequence reads: CASSGTANNEKLFF. The CDR3 nucleotides are TGTGCCAGCAGCGGGACAGCGAATAATGAAAAACTGTTTTTT.